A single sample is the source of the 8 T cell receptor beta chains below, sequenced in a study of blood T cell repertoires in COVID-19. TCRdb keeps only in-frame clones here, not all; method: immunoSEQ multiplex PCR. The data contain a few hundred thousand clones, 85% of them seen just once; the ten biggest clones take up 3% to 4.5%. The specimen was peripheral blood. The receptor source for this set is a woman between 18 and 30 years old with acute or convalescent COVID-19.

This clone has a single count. The CDR3 bases are TGTGCCAGCAGTTCCTCAACAGAGAATGAGCAGTTCTTC. Translation gives CASSSSTENEQFF. The chain has TRBV6-5 and TRBJ2-1; D not certain. The CDR3 is 13 amino acids. V was clipped by 4 bases and J by 7 bases, with 11 bases between them. Looked up from germline, CDR1 is MNHEY and CDR2 is SVGAGI.

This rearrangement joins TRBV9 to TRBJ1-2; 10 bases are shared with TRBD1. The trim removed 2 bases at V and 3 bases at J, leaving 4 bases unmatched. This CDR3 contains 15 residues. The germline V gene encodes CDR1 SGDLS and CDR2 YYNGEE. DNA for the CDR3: TGTGCCAGCAGCGTGACAGGGGGCGACGACTATGGCTACACCTTC. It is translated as CASSVTGGDDYGYTF.

The CDR3 DNA reads as TGTGCCAGCAGCCAAGGAGACAGGGGGGAGACTGAAGCTTTCTTT. Translation: CASSQGDRGETEAFF. The chain combines TRBV4-2 with TRBJ1-1, with TRBD1 identical over 9 bases. Germline V gene lookup returns CDR1 LGHNA and CDR2 YNFKEQ. CDR3 size: 15 residues. J gave up 5 bases and V 1 base, and 5 bases lay outside the gene matches.

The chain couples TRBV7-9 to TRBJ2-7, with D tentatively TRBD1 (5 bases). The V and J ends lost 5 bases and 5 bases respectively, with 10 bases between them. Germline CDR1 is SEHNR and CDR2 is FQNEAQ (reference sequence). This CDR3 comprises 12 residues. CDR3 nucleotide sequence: TGTGCCAGCAGCCAGGACAACAACGAGCAGTACTTC. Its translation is CASSQDNNEQYF. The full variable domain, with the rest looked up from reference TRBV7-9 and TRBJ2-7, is DTGVSQNPRHKITKRGQNVTFRCDPISEHNRLYWYRQTLGQGPEFLTYFQNEAQLEKSRLLSDRFSAERPKGSFSTLEIQRTEQGDSAMYLCASSQDNNEQYFGPGTRLTVT.

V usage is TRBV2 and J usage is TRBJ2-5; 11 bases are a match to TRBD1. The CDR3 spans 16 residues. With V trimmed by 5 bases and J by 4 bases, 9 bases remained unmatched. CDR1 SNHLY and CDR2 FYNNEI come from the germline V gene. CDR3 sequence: CASSSGQGAFGETQYF. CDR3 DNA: TGTGCCAGCAGTTCTGGACAGGGGGCGTTTGGAGAGACCCAGTACTTC.

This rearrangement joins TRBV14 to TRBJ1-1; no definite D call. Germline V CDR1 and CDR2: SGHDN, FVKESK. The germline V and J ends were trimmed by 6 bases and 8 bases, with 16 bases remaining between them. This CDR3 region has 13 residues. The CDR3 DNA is TGTGCCAGCAGAACCCTTTCAGGATCCGAAGCTTTCTTT. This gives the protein CASRTLSGSEAFF.

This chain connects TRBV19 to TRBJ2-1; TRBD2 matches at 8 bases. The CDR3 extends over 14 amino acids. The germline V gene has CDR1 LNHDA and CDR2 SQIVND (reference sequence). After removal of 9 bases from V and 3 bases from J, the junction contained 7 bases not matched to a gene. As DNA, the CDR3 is TGTGCCAGCAAAGCACTAGCGGTCTACAATGAGCAGTTCTTC. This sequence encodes CASKALAVYNEQFF. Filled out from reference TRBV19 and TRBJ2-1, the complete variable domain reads DGGITQSPKYLFRKEGQNVTLSCEQNLNHDAMYWYRQDPGQGLRLIYYSQIVNDFQKGDIAEGYSVSREKKESFPLTVTSAQKNPTAFYLCASKALAVYNEQFFGPGTRLTVL.

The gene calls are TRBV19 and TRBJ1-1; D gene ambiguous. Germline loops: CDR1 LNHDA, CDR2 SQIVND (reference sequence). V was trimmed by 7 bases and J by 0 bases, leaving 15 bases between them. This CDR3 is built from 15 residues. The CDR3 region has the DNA TGTGCCAGTACCGTGCGAGGCGGGTTGAACACTGAAGCTTTCTTT. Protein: CASTVRGGLNTEAFF.